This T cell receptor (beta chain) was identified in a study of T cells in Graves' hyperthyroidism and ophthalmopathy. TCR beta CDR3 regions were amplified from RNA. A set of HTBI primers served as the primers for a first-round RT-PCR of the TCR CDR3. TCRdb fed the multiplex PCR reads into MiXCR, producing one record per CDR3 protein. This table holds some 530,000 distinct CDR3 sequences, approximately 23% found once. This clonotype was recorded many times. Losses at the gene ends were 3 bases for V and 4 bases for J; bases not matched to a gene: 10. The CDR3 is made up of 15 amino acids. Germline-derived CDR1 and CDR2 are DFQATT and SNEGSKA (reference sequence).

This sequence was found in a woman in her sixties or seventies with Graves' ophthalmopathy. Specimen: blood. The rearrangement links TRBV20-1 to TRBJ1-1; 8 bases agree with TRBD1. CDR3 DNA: TGCAGTGCTAGTCAGGGGGCCGGAGTGGCCACTGAAGCTTTCTTT. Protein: CSASQGAGVATEAFF.